Below, 28 T cell receptor beta chains from the same sample are listed, as sequenced in a study of CD4+ T cells in melanoma. Sequenced by immunoSEQ multiplex PCR; TCRdb stores in-frame clones only, minus some. The sample includes around 130,000 clones, about 93% seen only once; the top ten take about 1.5%. These receptors all come from a human donor with melanoma.

This sequence joins TRBV18 and TRBJ2-5; the D call may be TRBD1 or TRBD2 (6 bases each). The germline V and J ends were trimmed by 2 bases and 5 bases, with 12 bases remaining between them. The CDR3 spans 14 residues. In germline, CDR1 is KGHSH, CDR2 LQKENI. The CDR3 nucleotides are TGTGCCAGCTCACCAAGGGGGGCCGGGGAGACCCAGTACTTC. Translating it yields CASSPRGAGETQYF. The full variable domain, rest sourced from reference TRBV18 and TRBJ2-5, is NAGVMQNPRHLVRRRGQEARLRCSPMKGHSHVYWYRQLPEEGLKFMVYLQKENIIDESGMPKERFSAEFPKEGPSILRIQQVVRGDSAAYFCASSPRGAGETQYFGPGTRLLVL.

This chain connects TRBV7-6 to TRBJ2-7; maybe TRBD2 (6 bases). The germline V gene has CDR1 SGHVS and CDR2 FNYEAQ. The germline V and J ends were trimmed by 1 base and 4 bases, with 17 bases remaining between them. The CDR3 runs to 16 residues. The CDR3 DNA reads as TGTGCCAGCAGCTTAGTGGCGGGGCCAACCCTTTACGAGCAGTACTTC. Its translation: CASSLVAGPTLYEQYF.

The CDR3 DNA reads TGTGCCAGCAGTTCGGGGGGGGTAAAAGAGACCCAGTACTTC. This gives the protein CASSSGGVKETQYF. The J gene is TRBJ2-5, the V gene TRBV6-5; 8 bases agree with TRBD2. V trimming: 4 bases; J trimming: 3 bases; junction bases outside the gene matches: 4. CDR3 length: 14 amino acids. Germline V gene sequence: CDR1 MNHEY, CDR2 SVGAGI.

The rearrangement links TRBV18 to TRBJ1-1; possible D gene TRBD1, 5 bases. Trimming took off 3 bases at V and 1 base at J, with 18 bases between the two ends. This CDR3 contains 17 residues. Looked up from germline, CDR1 is KGHSH and CDR2 is LQKENI. The CDR3 DNA reads as TGTGCCAGCTCACCGACTTCAGGGTTCTTAGGGAACACTGAAGCTTTCTTT. Protein product: CASSPTSGFLGNTEAFF.

The rearrangement uses TRBV7-3 and TRBJ2-7; a weak D match, TRBD1 (5 bases). CDR3 length: 14 amino acids. V was clipped by 6 bases and J by 6 bases, with 18 bases between them. Per germline, CDR1 SGHTA and CDR2 FQGTGA. This CDR3 reads CASSLPTQGLEQYF. The CDR3 region has the DNA TGTGCCAGCAGTCTGCCGACGCAGGGTCTCGAGCAGTACTTC.

The V gene is TRBV5-1, the J gene TRBJ1-5, with D unclear. Germline CDR1 is SGHRS and CDR2 is YFSETQ. The V end was cut by 4 bases, the J end by 6 bases, with 11 bases between. CDR3 length equals 13 residues. The DNA of the CDR3 is TGCGCCAGCAGCGAGGGAGACTCTCAGCCCCAGCATTTT. Translated: CASSEGDSQPQHF.

CDR3 residues: CASSLILGTAQETQYF. Written as DNA, the CDR3 is TGTGCCAGCAGCTTGATTCTGGGGACTGCGCAAGAGACCCAGTACTTC. This chain uses TRBV5-4 with TRBJ2-5; weak D call: TRBD2 (6 bases). The V end was cut by 1 base, the J end by 2 bases, with 15 bases between. The V gene's germline CDR1 is SGHNT and CDR2 YYREEE (reference sequence). The CDR3 covers 16 residues.

This chain joins TRBV4-1 and TRBJ1-1; D is perhaps TRBD1 (5 bases). This CDR3 is built from 15 residues. CDR1 MGHRA and CDR2 YSYEKL come from the germline V gene. V gave up 0 bases and J gave up 7 bases, with 15 bases separating them. The CDR3 here is CASSQDPAGFLEAFF. CDR3 in DNA: TGCGCCAGCAGCCAAGATCCCGCAGGGTTTCTTGAAGCTTTCTTT.

This chain links TRBV5-1 with TRBJ1-1, with D tentatively TRBD1 (5 bases). Germline CDR1 SGHRS, CDR2 YFSETQ. The CDR3 consists of 15 residues. The germline V and J ends were trimmed by 0 bases and 1 base, with 10 bases remaining between them. The chain's CDR3 is CASSLDGGANTEAFF. The CDR3, as DNA: TGCGCCAGCAGCTTGGACGGGGGAGCGAACACTGAAGCTTTCTTT. Using reference TRBV5-1 and TRBJ1-1 for the parts outside the CDR3, the full variable domain is KAGVTQTPRYLIKTRGQQVTLSCSPISGHRSVSWYQQTPGQGLQFLFEYFSETQRNKGNFPGRFSGRQFSNSRSEMNVSTLELGDSALYLCASSLDGGANTEAFFGQGTRLTVV.

The chain recombines TRBV6-5 with TRBJ1-6; D not certain. CDR3 length equals 15 residues. Germline CDR1 MNHEY, CDR2 SVGAGI. Trimming took 6 bases from V and 8 from J, leaving 17 bases between them. This chain's CDR3 is CASSQTVQPHSPLHF. CDR3 nucleotide sequence: TGTGCCAGCAGCCAAACTGTCCAACCCCATTCACCCCTCCACTTT.

The V gene is TRBV6-1, the J gene TRBJ1-1; weak D call: TRBD1 (5 bases). The germline V and J ends were trimmed by 4 bases and 6 bases, with 18 bases remaining between them. In germline, CDR1 is MNHNS, CDR2 SASEGT. The CDR3 runs 15 residues. The CDR3 reads CASSGGTPSTAEAFF. DNA of the CDR3: TGTGCCAGCAGTGGGGGGACCCCGAGTACTGCTGAAGCTTTCTTT.

V and J are TRBV5-6 and TRBJ1-4; D is unclear. The germline V and J ends were trimmed by 4 bases and 4 bases, with 8 bases remaining between them. The CDR3 sequence is 13 residues long. Germline V gene lookup returns CDR1 SGHDT and CDR2 YYEEEE. The CDR3: CASSAPGNEKLFF. Here the CDR3 DNA reads TGTGCCAGCAGCGCACCTGGTAATGAAAAACTGTTTTTT.

This chain uses TRBV14 with TRBJ2-7; D remains ambiguous. V was clipped by 3 bases and J by 1 base, with 10 bases between them. The CDR3 length is 14 residues. CDR1 is SGHDN and CDR2 is FVKESK in the germline V gene. CDR3 nucleotide sequence: TGTGCCAGCAGCCATACGGGCGTTTCCTACGAGCAGTACTTC. Residues: CASSHTGVSYEQYF.

This clone was detected only a few times. The V call is TRBV27, the J call TRBJ2-1; 9 nucleotides match TRBD2. Germline CDR1 and CDR2: MNHEY and SMNVEV (reference sequence). Germline trimming cut 6 bases from V and 6 bases from J; bases unmatched to any gene: 6. CDR3 length: 14 amino acids. The DNA for the CDR3 is TGTGCCAGCAGACTAGCGGGCACTGTCAATGAGCAGTTCTTC. Translation: CASRLAGTVNEQFF.

CDR3 coding DNA: TGTGCCAGTAGTATAGGGGGCCCTTCAAGCTCCTACAATGAGCAGTTCTTC. Its protein product is CASSIGGPSSSYNEQFF. V is TRBV19 and J is TRBJ2-1, with D possibly being TRBD1 (5 bases). Trimming stripped 1 base from V and 0 bases from J, with 13 bases between. Germline lookup yields CDR1 LNHDA and CDR2 SQIVND (reference sequence). The CDR3 is 17 amino acids.

This chain joins TRBV11-2 and TRBJ2-5; maybe TRBD2 (5 bases). V dropped 5 bases and J dropped 1 base, with 14 bases sitting between them. Germline values: CDR1 SGHAT, CDR2 FQNNGV. The CDR3 loop spans 15 amino acids. The CDR3 region is CASSIGLPVQETQYF. The CDR3 DNA reads TGTGCCAGCAGCATCGGACTGCCAGTCCAAGAGACCCAGTACTTC.

The genes are TRBV6-5 and TRBJ2-1; the D call may be TRBD1 or TRBD2 (5 bases each). Germline CDR1 reads MNHEY; CDR2 reads SVGAGI. The CDR3 sequence is 15 residues long. Trimming stripped 4 bases from V and 8 bases from J, with 18 bases between. The CDR3 region is CASSSGPSLVYEQFF. The CDR3 nucleotides read TGTGCCAGCAGTTCGGGACCCAGCCTGGTCTATGAGCAGTTCTTC.

The J gene is TRBJ1-4, the V gene TRBV5-1; possible D gene TRBD1, 5 bases. Germline V gene lookup returns CDR1 SGHRS and CDR2 YFSETQ. The CDR3 runs 16 residues. Deletions cut 5 bases from V and 4 bases from J, with 18 bases between. The CDR3 loop reads CASRNGDGASNEKLFF. CDR3 DNA: TGCGCCAGCAGGAATGGCGACGGGGCAAGTAATGAAAAACTGTTTTTT.

V usage is TRBV6-1 and J usage is TRBJ1-6; 9 bases match TRBD1. J was trimmed by 7 bases and V by 6 bases; bases with no gene match: 4. This CDR3 is built from 14 residues. Germline CDR1 MNHNS, CDR2 SASEGT. CDR3 amino acids: CASRRQGENSPLHF. CDR3 nucleotides: TGTGCCAGCAGGAGACAGGGGGAGAATTCACCCCTCCACTTT.

The gene calls are TRBV18 and TRBJ2-5; 7 bases are a match to TRBD2. V gave up 5 bases and J gave up 2 bases; unmatched junction bases: 11. The CDR3 is 16 amino acids. Germline V gene data show CDR1 as KGHSH and CDR2 as LQKENI. In nucleotides, the CDR3 is TGTGCCAGCTCATCCCCCTCCGCGGGGGTTCAAGAGACCCAGTACTTC. Translation: CASSSPSAGVQETQYF.

The chain has TRBV19 and TRBJ2-1; TRBD2 agrees at 15 bases. Looked up from germline, CDR1 is LNHDA and CDR2 is SQIVND (reference sequence). Germline trimming cut 9 bases from V and 7 bases from J; bases unmatched to any gene: 10. The CDR3 covers 16 residues. The DNA of the CDR3 is TGTGCCAGCTCTCATAGGGGGACTAGCGGGAGGAATGAGCAGTTCTTC. Residues: CASSHRGTSGRNEQFF.

The chain joins TRBV14 to TRBJ1-6; D is unresolved. V lost 4 bases and J lost 9, with 16 bases in between. CDR1 SGHDN and CDR2 FVKESK come from the germline V gene. This CDR3 is built from 15 residues. CDR3 coding DNA: TGTGCCAGCAGCCCCACTCGGGGTCTCGTTTCACCCCTCCACTTT. Its translation: CASSPTRGLVSPLHF.

The chain recombines TRBV9 with TRBJ1-2; D is uncertain. CDR3 length: 13 amino acids. The germline CDR1 and CDR2 sequences are SGDLS and YYNGEE. Trimming removed 3 bases at V and 0 bases at J, with 6 bases between. For the CDR3, the DNA is TGTGCCAGCAGCGGGACGGCTAACTATGGCTACACCTTC. As protein: CASSGTANYGYTF.

As for this clone: This sample includes further DNA sequences coding for the same CDR3. The chain has TRBV11-2 and TRBJ2-3; D is undetermined. V shed 1 base and J shed 2 bases, with 10 bases lying between them. Germline values: CDR1 SGHAT, CDR2 FQNNGV. CDR3 length: 15 amino acids. The CDR3 reads CASSLGSRNTDTQYF. The CDR3 coding sequence is TGTGCCAGCAGCTTAGGTTCGAGGAACACAGATACGCAGTATTTT. Drawing the rest from reference TRBV11-2 and TRBJ2-3, the complete variable domain is EAGVAQSPRYKIIEKRQSVAFWCNPISGHATLYWYQQILGQGPKLLIQFQNNGVVDDSQLPKDRFSAERLKGVDSTLKIQPAKLEDSAVYLCASSLGSRNTDTQYFGPGTRLTVL.

The chain employs TRBV21-1 and TRBJ1-1. TRBV21-1 represents a pseudogene. This CDR3 spans 15 amino acids. The CDR3, as DNA: TGTGCCAGCAGCTGGGGGTCATACGGGGACACTGAAGCTTTCTTT. Its protein is CASSWGSYGDTEAFF.

As DNA, the CDR3 is TGCGCCAGCAGCCGAACAGGGGGAGGTACAGATACGCAGTATTTT. This translates into CASSRTGGGTDTQYF. The rearrangement joins TRBV4-1 to TRBJ2-3, with 8 bases fitting TRBD1. Germline assignment: CDR1 MGHRA and CDR2 YSYEKL. J gave up 3 bases and V 4 bases, and 6 bases lay outside the gene matches. This CDR3 has 15 amino acids.

The rearrangement uses TRBV6-6 and TRBJ2-7, with D possibly matching TRBD1 (6 bases). Germline CDR1 MNHNY, CDR2 SVGAGI (reference sequence). The CDR3 consists of 15 residues. With 0 bases removed from V and 0 bases from J, the gap between germline ends came to 9 bases. In DNA, the CDR3 is TGTGCCAGCAGTTACTCGGGGGACACCTCCTACGAGCAGTACTTC. It translates to CASSYSGDTSYEQYF.

The chain carries TRBV6-5 and TRBJ2-7; D is possibly TRBD1 or TRBD2 (5 bases each). CDR1 and CDR2 from the germline V gene are MNHEY and SVGAGI. V lost 8 bases and J 6 bases, leaving 23 bases between the germline ends. CDR3 size: 15 residues. CDR3 sequence: CASRPTEGTFTEQYF. DNA for the CDR3: TGTGCCAGCCGCCCCACCGAAGGGACGTTCACCGAGCAGTACTTC.